This record concerns one TCR beta chain sequence. Antigen: not known. Profiling relied on immunoSEQ multiplex PCR, and the TCRdb table lists in-frame clones only, not all of them. The sample contains around 78,000 clones, roughly 87% of which appear only once. The source of the sample is a study of T cell responses to AZD1222 COVID-19 vaccine. From germline, CDR1 is KGHSH and CDR2 LQKENI. V was shortened by 5 bases and J by 11 bases, with 15 bases between the two germline ends. The CDR3 is 12 amino acids. Regarding the study as a whole: White British people made up most donors, females outnumbered males, and clonal diversity was possibly underestimated. Baseline testing showed seropositivity in only five to seven AZD1222 recipients. Unmutated variant regions are reportedly targeted by nearly half of spike-specific TCRs.

This sequence joins TRBV18 and TRBJ1-1; a possible D gene is TRBD1 (6 bases). Sample: peripheral blood, taken on day 0 of AZD1222 vaccination. The clonotype comes from an adult in good health. CDR3 sequence reads: CASSSLQGSAFF. In DNA, the CDR3 is TGTGCCAGCTCATCTTTACAGGGAAGTGCTTTCTTT. The variable domain in full, completed from reference TRBV18 and TRBJ1-1, reads NAGVMQNPRHLVRRRGQEARLRCSPMKGHSHVYWYRQLPEEGLKFMVYLQKENIIDESGMPKERFSAEFPKEGPSILRIQQVVRGDSAAYFCASSSLQGSAFFGQGTRLTVV.